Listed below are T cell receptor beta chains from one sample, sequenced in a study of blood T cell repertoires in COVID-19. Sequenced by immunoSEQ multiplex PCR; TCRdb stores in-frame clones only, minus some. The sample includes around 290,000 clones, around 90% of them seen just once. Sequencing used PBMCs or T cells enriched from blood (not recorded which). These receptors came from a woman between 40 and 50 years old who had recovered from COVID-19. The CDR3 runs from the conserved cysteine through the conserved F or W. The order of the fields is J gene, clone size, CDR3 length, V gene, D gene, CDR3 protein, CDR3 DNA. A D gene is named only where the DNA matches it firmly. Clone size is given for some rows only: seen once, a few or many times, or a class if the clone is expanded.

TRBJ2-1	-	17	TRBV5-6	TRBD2	CASSFPRTSDTYNEQFF	TGTGCCAGCAGCTTTCCAAGGACTAGCGACACATACAATGAGCAGTTCTTC
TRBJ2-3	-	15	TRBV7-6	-	CASSLATSREYTQYF	TGTGCCAGCAGCCTGGCGACGAGCCGGGAGTATACGCAGTATTTT
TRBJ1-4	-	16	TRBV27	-	CASSPRVGSTNEKLFF	TGTGCCAGCAGCCCCCGGGTTGGTTCAACTAATGAAAAACTGTTTTTT
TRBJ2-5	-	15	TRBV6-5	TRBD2	CASREQLAGRETQYF	TGTGCCAGCAGAGAGCAACTAGCGGGGCGGGAGACCCAGTACTTC
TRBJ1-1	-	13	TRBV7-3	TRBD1	CASSQGANTEAFF	TGTGCCAGCAGCCAGGGGGCGAACACTGAAGCTTTCTTT
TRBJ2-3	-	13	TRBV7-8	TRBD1	CASSSGGTDTQYF	TGTGCCAGCAGCTCAGGGGGTACAGATACGCAGTATTTT
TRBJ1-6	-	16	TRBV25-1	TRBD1	CASSEPGQGDRSPLHF	TGTGCCAGCAGTGAACCGGGACAGGGGGATCGGTCACCCCTCCACTTT
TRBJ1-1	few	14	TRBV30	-	CAWSGTAGRAGAFF	TGTGCCTGGAGTGGGACGGCGGGCCGCGCGGGAGCTTTCTTT
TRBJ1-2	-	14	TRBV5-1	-	CASSPRTDSYGYTF	TGCGCCAGCAGCCCTAGGACAGACTCCTATGGCTACACCTTC
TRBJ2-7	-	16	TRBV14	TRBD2	CASSQELAGYSYEQYF	TGTGCCAGCAGCCAAGAACTAGCGGGTTATTCCTACGAGCAGTACTTC
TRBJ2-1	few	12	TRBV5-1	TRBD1	CACRQGDNEQFF	TGCGCCTGCCGACAGGGCGACAATGAGCAGTTCTTC
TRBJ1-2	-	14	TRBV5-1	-	CASSLAQEIYGYTF	TGCGCCAGCAGCTTGGCCCAGGAAATCTATGGCTACACCTTC
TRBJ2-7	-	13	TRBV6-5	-	CASSSGTSYEQYF	TGTGCCAGCAGTTCGGGGACTTCCTACGAGCAGTACTTC
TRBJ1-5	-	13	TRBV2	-	CASSEEGPRPQHF	TGTGCCAGCAGTGAAGAGGGGCCGCGGCCCCAGCATTTT
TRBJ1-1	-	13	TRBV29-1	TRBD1	CSVGQGGNTEAFF	TGCAGCGTGGGACAGGGAGGGAACACTGAAGCTTTCTTT
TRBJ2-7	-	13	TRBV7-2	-	CASSLGKHYEQYF	TGTGCCAGCAGCTTAGGTAAACACTACGAGCAGTACTTC
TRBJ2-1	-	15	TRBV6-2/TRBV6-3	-	CASSYRRLGSLEQFF	TGTGCCAGCAGTTACCGTAGACTAGGAAGTCTTGAGCAGTTCTTC
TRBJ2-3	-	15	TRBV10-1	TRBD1	CASSPTGASTDTQYF	TGCGCCAGCAGTCCGACAGGGGCAAGCACAGATACGCAGTATTTT
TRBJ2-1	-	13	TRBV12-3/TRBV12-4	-	CASSSRSYNEQFF	TGTGCCAGCAGTTCACGGTCCTACAATGAGCAGTTCTTC
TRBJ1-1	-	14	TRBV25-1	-	CASSGDLRSTEAFF	TGTGCCAGCAGTGGGGACTTAAGGAGCACTGAAGCTTTCTTT
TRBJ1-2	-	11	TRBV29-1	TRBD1	CSVGQGYGYTF	TGCAGCGTTGGACAGGGGTATGGCTACACCTTC
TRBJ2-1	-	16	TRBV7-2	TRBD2	CASSLYPTSGSGGQFF	TGTGCCAGCAGCTTATACCCGACTAGCGGGAGTGGGGGGCAGTTCTTC
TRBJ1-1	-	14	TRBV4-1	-	CASSLQGWGTEAFF	TGCGCCAGCAGCCTCCAGGGCTGGGGCACTGAAGCTTTCTTT
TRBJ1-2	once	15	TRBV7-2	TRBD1	CASSARQGHNYGYTF	TGTGCCAGCAGCGCTCGACAGGGGCATAACTATGGCTACACCTTC
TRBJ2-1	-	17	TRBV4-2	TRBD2	CASSQVVSGGVYNEQFF	TGTGCCAGCAGCCAGGTCGTAAGCGGGGGGGTTTACAATGAGCAGTTCTTC
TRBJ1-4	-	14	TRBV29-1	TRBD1	CSVATGGTNEKLFF	TGCAGCGTGGCTACAGGGGGAACTAATGAAAAACTGTTTTTT
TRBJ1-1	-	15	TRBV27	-	CASRLGGGERTEAFF	TGTGCCAGCAGACTAGGGGGGGGCGAGAGGACTGAAGCTTTCTTT
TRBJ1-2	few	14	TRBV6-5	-	CASSLGRLVGGYTF	TGTGCCAGCAGTTTGGGCCGCTTGGTGGGTGGCTACACCTTC
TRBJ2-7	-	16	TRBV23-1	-	CASSQSVGRSAYEQYF	TGCGCCAGCAGTCAATCGGTCGGCAGGTCCGCCTACGAGCAGTACTTC
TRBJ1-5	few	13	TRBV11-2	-	CASSLDNNQPQHF	TGTGCCAGCAGCTTAGACAACAATCAGCCCCAGCATTTT
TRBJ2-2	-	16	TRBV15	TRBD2	CATSRDAGANTGELFF	TGTGCCACCAGCAGAGATGCGGGAGCGAACACCGGGGAGCTGTTTTTT
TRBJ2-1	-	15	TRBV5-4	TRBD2	CASSTRLAGLDEQFF	TGTGCCAGCAGCACTCGACTAGCGGGACTCGATGAGCAGTTCTTC